This TCR beta chain was identified during a study of OX40 agonist ivuxolimab in advanced cancers. Across the whole study: Prior anti-PD-1, anti-PD-L1 or anti-CTLA-4 therapy was allowed; more than 30% had some. Three patients got partial responses; one had hepatocellular carcinoma and two had cutaneous melanoma. Study results and caveats: At 0.1 to 3.0 mg/kg and by week 6, clonal expansion occurred in CD4+ and CD8+ blood T cells.

The data were produced by immunoSEQ multiplex PCR, yet TCRdb's version contains in-frame clones alone and is incomplete. The sample shows about 60,000 clones, 91% of them seen only once. Germline V gives CDR1 LGHNA, CDR2 YSLEER. This CDR3 contains 14 residues. Trimming stripped 0 bases from V and 8 bases from J, with 10 bases between. About this clone itself: Its specificity is unknown. Other DNA sequences from this sample encode an identical CDR3 as well.

The TCR was taken from an adult with an advanced solid tumor such as melanoma, head and neck, liver or kidney cancer. The rearrangement uses TRBV4-3 and TRBJ2-2; either TRBD1 or TRBD2 may supply D (6 bases each). The source material was CD4+ or CD8+ T cells sorted from blood, sampled in a trial of the OX40 agonist ivuxolimab. The CDR3 loop is CASSQDPGAGELFF. The CDR3 region has the DNA TGCGCCAGCAGCCAAGATCCGGGGGCTGGGGAGCTGTTTTTT.